This T cell receptor (beta chain) was obtained from a study of beta chain features in type 1 diabetes. Cells sorted by CD45RO/CCR7/CD25/CD127/CD95/CD27 comprised CD4+ naive, central memory, regulatory and stem cell-like memory cells. For this clone: Its antigen remains unidentified.

General study results and limits: In all four CD4+ subsets, TCRB CDR3 length was significantly, moderately reduced in type 1 diabetes.

The CDR3 has 13 amino acids. CDR1 and CDR2 from the germline V gene are MGHDK and SYGVNS. Trimming removed 1 base at V and 5 bases at J, with 8 bases between. The whole isolated RNA underwent reverse transcription, so sequencing captured expressed TCRB transcripts. Read counts averaged approximately 3.5 million for samples of naive, central memory and regulatory T cells. The table came from immunoSEQ multiplex PCR; TCRdb's copy has only in-frame clones and leaves some out. The sample consists of about 240,000 clones, roughly 14% of them appearing once. The sequence derives from a man aged 25 to 40 with type 1 diabetes. The genes are TRBV25-1 and TRBJ1-1; D is possibly TRBD1 (5 bases). The sample was naive CD4+ T cells from blood. The CDR3 sequence is CASSESGLTEAFF. CDR3 DNA sequence: TGTGCCAGCAGTGAATCAGGGTTGACTGAAGCTTTCTTT.